The T cell receptor (beta chain) described here comes from a study of technical replicates of blood from a few donors. The V end was cut by 5 bases, the J end by 8 bases, with 3 bases between. CDR1 and CDR2 (germline): MNHNY, SVGAGI (reference sequence). The CDR3 is made up of 9 amino acids. Sequencing used immunoSEQ multiplex PCR; TCRdb keeps in-frame clones, though not all of them. The table records about 60,000 clones, around 87% of them present only once. Sequencing was carried out using PBMCs. V and J are TRBV6-6 and TRBJ1-2, with unresolved D. The TCR was taken from a human donor in good health. Some clones in this sample may be carry-over from other donors' samples. The DNA for the CDR3 is TGTGCCAGCAGTAGCGGCTACACCTTC. This sequence encodes CASSSGYTF.